The clone carrying this T cell receptor (beta chain) occurred a few times. As yet, its antigen is unknown. This record belongs to a study of T cell responses to AZD1222 COVID-19 vaccine. Overall study results and limits: Nearly half of unique spike-specific TCRs reportedly avoided B.1.351 and B.1.1.7 mutated regions. At 160-218 and 743-854, vaccine-associated CD4 TCRs were dominant, and they spanned spike. Most donors were white British, females outnumbered males, and clonal diversity was possibly underestimated.

Second doses that came at about 4 or about 12 weeks were put together. The length of the CDR3 is 15 residues. Germline CDR1 reads SGHTA; CDR2 reads FQGNSA. Trimming took 5 bases from V and 5 from J, leaving 15 bases between them. Assay: immunoSEQ multiplex PCR; the TCRdb copy retains only in-frame clones and omits some. The table lists around 270,000 clones, about 94% of them singletons. This sample comprised peripheral blood, obtained 28 days after the second AZD1222 dose. The chain uses TRBV7-2 and TRBJ2-2; D tentatively fits TRBD1 or TRBD2 (7 bases each). This TCR was recovered from an adult who received the AZD1222 COVID-19 vaccine. The CDR3 bases are TGTGCCAGCAGCCCAGGGGGGGCCATGACCGGGGAGCTGTTTTTT. Translating it yields CASSPGGAMTGELFF.